This T cell receptor beta chain was recorded in a study of cytomegalovirus exposure and HLA in healthy donors. V shed 6 bases and J shed 0 bases, with 12 bases lying between them. This CDR3 has 15 amino acids. Germline V CDR1 and CDR2: MRHNA, SNTAGT. Data came from immunoSEQ multiplex PCR; TCRdb stores just in-frame clones and leaves some out. The data hold under 250,000 clones, with approximately 84% observed a single time. The receptor was isolated from a man aged 18 to 35 in good health and CMV-seropositive. This chain joins TRBV6-4 and TRBJ2-1; no reliable D call. Sequenced material: PBMCs. CDR3 residues: CASSLTVSSYNEQFF. CDR3 DNA: TGTGCCAGCAGCCTGACTGTGTCCTCCTACAATGAGCAGTTCTTC.